This section outlines one T cell receptor beta chain sequence together with its context. Its antigen remains unknown. The size of this beta chain means little, since it is a stray read in a library made for alpha chains. The data derive from a study of spatial heterogeneity in lung cancer. Study results and limitations: Tumor mutation count correlated with how many alpha and beta TCRs expanded intratumorally.

Time point meaning: sample taken at primary tumor resection. No cells were sorted before sequencing. The whole RNA sequenced was extracted from tumor, nontumor lung or frozen PBMC. TCRdb redid the calling of the 5' RACE reads with MiXCR, one entry per CDR3 protein. The sample lists 13,000 or so distinct CDR3 sequences, approximately 5.5% occurring once. Trimming took 4 bases from V and 1 from J, leaving 8 bases between them. The germline V gene encodes CDR1 SGHRS and CDR2 YFSETQ. This CDR3 spans 13 amino acids. The receptor was isolated from a male donor with early-stage non-small cell lung cancer. The sample in question was lung tumor tissue, obtained at surgery. The chain joins TRBV5-1 to TRBJ1-1; no definite D call. The CDR3 DNA reads as TGCGCCAGCAGCCCAGCAGCGAACACTGAAGCTTTCTTT. This encodes CASSPAANTEAFF. Combining the CDR3 with reference TRBV5-1 and TRBJ1-1 gives the whole variable domain KAGVTQTPRYLIKTRGQQVTLSCSPISGHRSVSWYQQTPGQGLQFLFEYFSETQRNKGNFPGRFSGRQFSNSRSEMNVSTLELGDSALYLCASSPAANTEAFFGQGTRLTVV.